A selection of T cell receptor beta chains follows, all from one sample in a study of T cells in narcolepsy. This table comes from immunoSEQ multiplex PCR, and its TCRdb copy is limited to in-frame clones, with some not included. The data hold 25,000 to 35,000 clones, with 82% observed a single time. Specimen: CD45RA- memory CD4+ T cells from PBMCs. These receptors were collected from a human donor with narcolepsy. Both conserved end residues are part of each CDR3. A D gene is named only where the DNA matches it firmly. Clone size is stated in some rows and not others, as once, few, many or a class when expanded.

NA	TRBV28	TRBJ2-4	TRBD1	TGTGCCAGCAGTTTATCCGGACAGGGGGGCAACATTCAGTACTTC	CASSLSGQGGNIQYF
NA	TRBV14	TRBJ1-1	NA	TGTGCCAGCAGCCCGCGACAGGCCTGGCGGGGAGCTTTCTTT	CASSPRQAWRGAFF
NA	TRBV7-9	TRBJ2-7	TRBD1	TGTGCCAGCAGCTATATATTCAGGGCGGACAGGATGACCGCCTACGAGCAGTACTTC	CASSYIFRADRMTAYEQYF
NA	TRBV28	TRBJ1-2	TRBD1	TGTGCCAGCAGGGGCCCGACAGGGGGGGGACCTAACTATGGCTACACCTTC	CASRGPTGGGPNYGYTF
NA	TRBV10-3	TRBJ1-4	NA	TGTGCCATCAGTGTTGCAACTAATGAAAAACTGTTTTTT	CAISVATNEKLFF
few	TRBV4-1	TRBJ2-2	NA	TGCGCCAGCAGCCCCTTTGGGGCGGTCACCGGGGAGCTGTTTTTT	CASSPFGAVTGELFF
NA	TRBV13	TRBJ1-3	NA	TGTGCCAGCAGCCCCGGCGCAGGCACTGGAAACACCATATATTTT	CASSPGAGTGNTIYF
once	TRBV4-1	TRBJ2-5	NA	TGCGCCAGCAGCCGTCTCGTACAGGAGACCCAGTACTTC	CASSRLVQETQYF
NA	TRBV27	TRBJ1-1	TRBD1	TGTGCCAGCAGTTACAGACAGGGGTCTGTCACTGAAGCTTTCTTT	CASSYRQGSVTEAFF
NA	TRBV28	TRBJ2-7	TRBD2	TGTGCCAGCAGTTCATCGCGACTAGCGGGCCTTGCGGACGAGCAGTACTTC	CASSSSRLAGLADEQYF
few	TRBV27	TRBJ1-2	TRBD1	TGTGCCAGCAGGGCGACAGGGGAGAACTATGGCTACACCTTC	CASRATGENYGYTF
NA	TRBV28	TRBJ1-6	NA	TGTGCCAGCGAGGGTAGGGGGAATTCACCCCTCCACTTT	CASEGRGNSPLHF
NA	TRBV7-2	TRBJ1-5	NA	TGTGCCAGCAGCTTTGGGGGGGGGCGAAGCAATCAGCCCCAGCATTTT	CASSFGGGRSNQPQHF
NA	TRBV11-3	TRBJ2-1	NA	TGTGCCAGCAGCCCTCAAGGGCGGTCCTACAATGAGCAGTTCTTC	CASSPQGRSYNEQFF
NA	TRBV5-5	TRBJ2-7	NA	TGTGCCAGCAACTTGGTTTGGGACATTAGGTACGAGCAGTACTTC	CASNLVWDIRYEQYF
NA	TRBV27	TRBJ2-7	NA	TGTGCCAGCAGTTTATACGCAGGGGCGAACGAGCAGTACTTC	CASSLYAGANEQYF
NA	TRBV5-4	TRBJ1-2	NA	TGTGCCAGCAGCCGAAGCCAGGACAGCCAGGCCTATGGCTACACCTTC	CASSRSQDSQAYGYTF
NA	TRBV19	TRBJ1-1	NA	TGTGCCAGTAGTACGAAGACCGGGACGGTGGGACCGAACACTGAAGCTTTCTTT	CASSTKTGTVGPNTEAFF
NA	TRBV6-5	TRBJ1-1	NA	TGTGCCAGCAGTAAAGGGTATGTGGAGAGTGAAGCTTTCTTT	CASSKGYVESEAFF
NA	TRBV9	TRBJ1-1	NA	TGTGCCAGCAGCCTCGAATCGGGTACTGAAGCTTTCTTT	CASSLESGTEAFF
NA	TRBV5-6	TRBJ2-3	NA	TGTGCCAGCAGCCCGGCGGGACCTGATACGCAGTATTTT	CASSPAGPDTQYF
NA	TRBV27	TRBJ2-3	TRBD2	TGTGCCAGCAGTTTACGTCTAGCGGGAGGTTACGGAGATACGCAGTATTTT	CASSLRLAGGYGDTQYF
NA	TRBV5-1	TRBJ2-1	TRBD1	TGCGCCAGCAGCTCCCCCGGGACAGAAAACAATGAGCAGTTCTTC	CASSSPGTENNEQFF
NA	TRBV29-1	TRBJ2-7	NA	TGCAGCGTACGACTAGCCTACGAGCAGTACTTC	CSVRLAYEQYF
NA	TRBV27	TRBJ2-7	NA	TGTGCCAGCAGGGGGTCCTACGAGCAGTACTTC	CASRGSYEQYF
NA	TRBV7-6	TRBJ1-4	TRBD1	TGTGCCAGCAGCGCAACAGGGGGCGCATCTAATGAAAAACTGTTTTTT	CASSATGGASNEKLFF
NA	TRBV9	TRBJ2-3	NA	TGTGCCAGCAGCCAGCAAAGCACAGATACGCAGTATTTT	CASSQQSTDTQYF
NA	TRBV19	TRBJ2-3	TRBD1	TGTGCCAGTAGATTACAGGGGAGCACAGATACGCAGTATTTT	CASRLQGSTDTQYF
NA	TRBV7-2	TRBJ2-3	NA	TGTGCCAGCAGCTTTACGCATACAGATACGCAGTATTTT	CASSFTHTDTQYF
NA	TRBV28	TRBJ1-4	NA	TGTGCCAGCAGGGGTCTCCCCTTATGGACAGCAACTAATGAAAAACTGTTTTTT	CASRGLPLWTATNEKLFF
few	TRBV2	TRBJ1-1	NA	TGTGCCAGCAGGTTCCTGGGGGCCGGGACTGAAGCTTTCTTT	CASRFLGAGTEAFF
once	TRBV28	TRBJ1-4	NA	TGTGCCAGCAGTGACAGGTTGGAAAAACTGTTTTTT	CASSDRLEKLFF
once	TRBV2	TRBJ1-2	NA	TGTGCCAGCAGTGGGGCAGGGATCGGTGCCTATGGCTACACCTTC	CASSGAGIGAYGYTF
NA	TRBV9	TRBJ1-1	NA	TGTGCCAGCAGCGTTAGGTCAGGGGAAGGGACTGAAGCTTTCTTT	CASSVRSGEGTEAFF
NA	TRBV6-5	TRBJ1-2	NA	TGTGCCAGCAGTCGGGGACCGAACTATGGCTACACCTTC	CASSRGPNYGYTF
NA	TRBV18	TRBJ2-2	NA	TGTGCCAGCTCACCATACAGACATGACACCGGGGAGCTGTTTTTT	CASSPYRHDTGELFF
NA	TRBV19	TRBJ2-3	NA	TGTGCCAGTAGTATAGGCCCATACAGGGGCACAGATACGCAGTATTTT	CASSIGPYRGTDTQYF
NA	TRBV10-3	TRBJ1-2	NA	TGTGCCATCAGCGGACAGAACTTAAACTATGGCTACACCTTC	CAISGQNLNYGYTF
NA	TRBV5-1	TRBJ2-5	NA	TGCGCCAGCAGCGCCGGACCAGTGAGGGAGACCCAGTACTTC	CASSAGPVRETQYF
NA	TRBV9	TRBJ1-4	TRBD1	TGTGCCAGCAGCGGAGGACAGGCGGGTCCCACTAATGAAAAACTGTTTTTT	CASSGGQAGPTNEKLFF
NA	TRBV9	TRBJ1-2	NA	TGTGCCAGCAGCTTTGGGACGGCACCTTCTAACTATGGCTACACCTTC	CASSFGTAPSNYGYTF
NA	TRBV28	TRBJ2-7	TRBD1	TGTGCCAGCAGATTGGGACAGGGGGGCGAGCAGTACTTC	CASRLGQGGEQYF
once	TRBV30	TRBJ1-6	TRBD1	TGTGCCTGGAGAGCGATGGACAGGGGGCGTGGTTCACCCCTCCACTTT	CAWRAMDRGRGSPLHF
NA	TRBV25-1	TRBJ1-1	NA	TGTGCCAGCATCTCCGGAGGAGGAACTGAAGCTTTCTTT	CASISGGGTEAFF
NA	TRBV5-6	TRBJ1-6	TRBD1	TGTGCCAGCAGCACCCGGGACAGGGGTTCACCCCTCCACTTT	CASSTRDRGSPLHF